The clone carrying this TCR beta chain was recorded a few times. This specimen comes from a study of patients and donors after allogeneic stem cell transplantation. TCRdb fed the RT-PCR reads into MiXCR, producing one record per CDR3 protein. The profile shows approximately 250,000 distinct CDR3 sequences, 13% to 15% of them singletons. Germline loops: CDR1 SGHKS, CDR2 YYEKEE (reference sequence). The V gene lost 4 bases and the J gene lost 7 bases, with 12 bases spanning the gap. This CDR3 is built from 13 residues. Sequenced material: blood, either unsorted or a sorted T cell fraction (not recorded which). V gene TRBV5-5 combines with J gene TRBJ2-1, with D possibly TRBD1 on 6 matching bases. The receptor was isolated from a human donor who was either an allogeneic HSCT recipient or a stem cell or donor lymphocyte infusion donor (not recorded which). It is not recorded whose cells these are; they may come from a transplant donor. CDR3 nucleotides: TGTGCCAGCAGCACGCCGAGGGGGAATGAGCAGTTCTTC. Residues: CASSTPRGNEQFF.